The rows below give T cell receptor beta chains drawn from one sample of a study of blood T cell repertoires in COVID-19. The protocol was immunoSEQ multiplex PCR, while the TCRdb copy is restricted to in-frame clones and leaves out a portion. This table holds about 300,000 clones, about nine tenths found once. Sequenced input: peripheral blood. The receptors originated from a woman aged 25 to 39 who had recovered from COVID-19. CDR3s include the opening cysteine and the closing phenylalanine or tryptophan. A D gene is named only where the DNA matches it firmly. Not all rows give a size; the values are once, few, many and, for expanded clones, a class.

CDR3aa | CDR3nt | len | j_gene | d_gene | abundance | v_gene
CASSSRQGDEKLFF | TGTGCCAGCAGTTCCAGACAGGGCGATGAAAAACTGTTTTTT | 14 | TRBJ1-4 | TRBD1 | - | TRBV6-5
CASSQGSGGPETQYF | TGCGCCAGCAGCCAAGGGTCGGGGGGGCCGGAGACCCAGTACTTC | 15 | TRBJ2-5 | TRBD2 | - | TRBV4-1
CASSVFEAFF | TGTGCCAGCAGTGTATTCGAAGCTTTCTTT | 10 | TRBJ1-1 | - | - | TRBV2
CASRGQGDGTGELFF | TGTGCCAGCAGGGGACAGGGGGACGGCACCGGGGAGCTGTTTTTT | 15 | TRBJ2-2 | TRBD1 | - | TRBV7-9
CATSPGEGVHWHF | TGTGCCACCAGCCCTGGGGAAGGGGTGCACTGGCATTTT | 13 | TRBJ1-5 | - | - | TRBV15
CASSLTSGAYNEQFF | TGCGCCAGCAGCCTTACTAGCGGGGCCTACAATGAGCAGTTCTTC | 15 | TRBJ2-1 | TRBD2 | once | TRBV5-1
CAISSRGGQGSNQPQHF | TGTGCCATCAGTTCCAGGGGGGGACAGGGCAGCAATCAGCCCCAGCATTTT | 17 | TRBJ1-5 | TRBD1 | - | TRBV10-3
CASSLGLTNEKLFF | TGTGCCAGCAGCTTAGGGCTGACTAATGAAAAACTGTTTTTT | 14 | TRBJ1-4 | - | - | TRBV7-9
CASSPRTASNEKLFF | TGTGCCAGCAGCCCAAGGACAGCCAGTAATGAAAAACTGTTTTTT | 15 | TRBJ1-4 | - | - | TRBV6-5
CASSSGTAEAFF | TGTGCCAGCAGCTCCGGGACAGCTGAAGCTTTCTTT | 12 | TRBJ1-1 | TRBD1 | - | TRBV6-5
CAFVGWAQGYGYTF | TGTGCCTTCGTGGGTTGGGCGCAGGGCTATGGCTACACCTTC | 14 | TRBJ1-2 | - | - | TRBV30
CASSLSAGAGEKLFF | TGTGCCAGCAGCTTATCTGCGGGGGCTGGGGAAAAACTGTTTTTT | 15 | TRBJ1-4 | - | - | TRBV5-8
CASSYSGTGAYGYTF | TGTGCCAGCAGTTATTCCGGGACAGGTGCATATGGCTACACCTTC | 15 | TRBJ1-2 | TRBD1 | - | TRBV6-2/TRBV6-3
CASSLSGVLNQPQHF | TGTGCCAGCAGCTTATCGGGGGTCCTAAATCAGCCCCAGCATTTT | 15 | TRBJ1-5 | - | - | TRBV5-5
CASSGRDRGDEQYF | TGTGCCAGCAGCGGCCGGGACAGGGGGGACGAGCAGTACTTC | 14 | TRBJ2-7 | TRBD1 | - | TRBV7-2
CAVSLVGGYTF | TGTGCTGTATCCCTGGTGGGCGGCTACACCTTC | 11 | TRBJ1-2 | - | - | TRBV30
CASGGDNSYEQYF | TGTGCCAGCGGGGGGGACAATTCCTACGAGCAGTACTTC | 13 | TRBJ2-7 | - | once | TRBV6-5
CASSLPGYSYEQYF | TGTGCCAGCAGCCTCCCAGGGTACTCCTACGAGCAGTACTTC | 14 | TRBJ2-7 | - | - | TRBV6-6
CASSLLTHMNTEAFF | TGTGCCAGCAGCTTACTGACACACATGAACACTGAAGCTTTCTTT | 15 | TRBJ1-1 | - | - | TRBV7-6
CASSRRLAGGQYNEQFF | TGTGCCAGCAGCCGTCGACTAGCGGGGGGGCAGTACAATGAGCAGTTCTTC | 17 | TRBJ2-1 | TRBD2 | - | TRBV3-1/TRBV3-2
CASSLTGSSGGTDTQYF | TGTGCCAGCAGCCTAACGGGGTCCAGCGGGGGCACAGATACGCAGTATTTT | 17 | TRBJ2-3 | TRBD2 | - | TRBV9
CASSPPGGEQYF | TGTGCCAGCTCACCACCGGGGGGCGAGCAGTACTTC | 12 | TRBJ2-7 | - | - | TRBV18